The clone carrying this T cell receptor (beta chain) was detected many times. Its antigen is as yet unknown. The CDR3 loop spans 12 amino acids. The germline V gene encodes CDR1 DFQATT and CDR2 SNEGSKA (reference sequence). The V end was cut by 3 bases, the J end by 5 bases, with 8 bases between. A universal primer site was created by template switching, with the cDNA bearing unique molecular identifiers. TCRdb re-called the 5' RACE reads with MiXCR, one entry per CDR3 protein. Here the sample spans around 140,000 distinct CDR3 sequences, roughly 3.5% being singletons. The data were obtained in a study of identical twins. Overall study findings and caveats: Memory repertoires showed no such pattern, whereas abundant cord blood beta clonotypes carried fewer insertions.

The J gene is TRBJ2-4, the V gene TRBV20-1; D not certain. This TCR was recovered from a man aged 18-30 years in good health. Sequenced input: memory T cells sorted from blood. The chain's CDR3 is CSARLWENIQYF. CDR3 bases: TGCAGTGCTAGGTTGTGGGAAAACATTCAGTACTTC.